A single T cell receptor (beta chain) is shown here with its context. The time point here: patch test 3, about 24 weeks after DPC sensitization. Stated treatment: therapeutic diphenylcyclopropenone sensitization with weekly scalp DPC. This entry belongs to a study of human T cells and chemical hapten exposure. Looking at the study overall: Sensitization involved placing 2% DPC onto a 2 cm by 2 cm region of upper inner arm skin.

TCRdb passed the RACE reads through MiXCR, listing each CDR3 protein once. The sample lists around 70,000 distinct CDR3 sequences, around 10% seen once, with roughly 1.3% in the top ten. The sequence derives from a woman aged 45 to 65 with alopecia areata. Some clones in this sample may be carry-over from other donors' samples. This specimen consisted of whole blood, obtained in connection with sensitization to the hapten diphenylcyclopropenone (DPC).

CDR3 in amino acids: CASSPSRSRRDQPQHF. The CDR3 DNA sequence: TGTGCCAGCAGCCCCTCGAGGAGCAGGCGAGATCAGCCCCAGCATTTT. The chain recombines TRBV6-5 with TRBJ1-5; D is unclear. V gave up 6 bases and J gave up 5 bases, with 20 bases separating them. The germline CDR1 and CDR2 sequences are MNHEY and SVGAGI. This CDR3 is built from 16 residues.